This T cell receptor beta chain is from a study of blood T cells in healthy people across ages. Primers used in a second PCR of about 7 to 12 cycles were a sample-barcoded 5' primer and a J-beta primer mix. MiXCR, applied by TCRdb to the 5' RACE reads, yields one record per CDR3 protein. Of more than 1,000,000 distinct CDR3 sequences listed, roughly 24% were seen once; the top ten hold about 0.8%. A few counts support this clonotype. This same sample was also taken into another study, of T cells of mothers and their children.

The receptor's source is a girl aged 2-10 years in good health. Material: blood.

The CDR3 DNA reads TGTGCCAGCAGCTACAGGTCGACGAACACCGGGGAGCTGTTTTTT. Translation gives CASSYRSTNTGELFF. J is TRBJ2-2 and V is TRBV7-8; tentative D call: TRBD1 (5 bases). The V and J ends lost 4 bases and 0 bases respectively, with 9 bases between them. This CDR3 has 15 amino acids. CDR1 SGHVS and CDR2 FQNEAQ come from the germline V gene. Based on the CDR3 plus reference TRBV7-8 and TRBJ2-2, the full variable domain is GAGVSQSPRYKVAKRGQDVALRCDPISGHVSLFWYQQALGQGPEFLTYFQNEAQLDKSGLPSDRFFAERPEGSVSTLKIQRTQQEDSAVYLCASSYRSTNTGELFFGEGSRLTVL.